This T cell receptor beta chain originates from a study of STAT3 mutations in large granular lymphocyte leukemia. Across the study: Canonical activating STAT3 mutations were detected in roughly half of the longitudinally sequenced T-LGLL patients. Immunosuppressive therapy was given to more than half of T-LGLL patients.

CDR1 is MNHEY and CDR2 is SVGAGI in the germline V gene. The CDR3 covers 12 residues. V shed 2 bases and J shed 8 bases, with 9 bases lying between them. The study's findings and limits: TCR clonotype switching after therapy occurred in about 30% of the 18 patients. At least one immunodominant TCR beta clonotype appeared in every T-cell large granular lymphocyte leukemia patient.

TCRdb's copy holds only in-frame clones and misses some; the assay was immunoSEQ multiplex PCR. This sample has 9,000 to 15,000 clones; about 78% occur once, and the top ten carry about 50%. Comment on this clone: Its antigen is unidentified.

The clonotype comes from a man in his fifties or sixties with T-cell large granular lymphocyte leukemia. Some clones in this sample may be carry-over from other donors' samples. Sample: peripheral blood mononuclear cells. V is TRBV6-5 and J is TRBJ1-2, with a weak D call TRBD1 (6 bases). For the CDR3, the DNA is TGTGCCAGCAGTTACGGGGGCCTAGGCTACACCTTC. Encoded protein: CASSYGGLGYTF.